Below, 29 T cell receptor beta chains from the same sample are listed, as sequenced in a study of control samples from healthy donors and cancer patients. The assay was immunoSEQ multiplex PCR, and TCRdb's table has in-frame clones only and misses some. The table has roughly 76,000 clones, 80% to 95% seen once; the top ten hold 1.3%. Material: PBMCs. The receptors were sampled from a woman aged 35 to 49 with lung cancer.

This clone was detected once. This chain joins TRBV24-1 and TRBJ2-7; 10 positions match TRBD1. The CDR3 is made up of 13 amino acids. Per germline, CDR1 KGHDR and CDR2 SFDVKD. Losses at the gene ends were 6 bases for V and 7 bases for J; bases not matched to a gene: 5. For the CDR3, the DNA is TGTGCCACCAGTAGGACAGGGGGGCGAGAGCAGTACTTC. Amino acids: CATSRTGGREQYF.

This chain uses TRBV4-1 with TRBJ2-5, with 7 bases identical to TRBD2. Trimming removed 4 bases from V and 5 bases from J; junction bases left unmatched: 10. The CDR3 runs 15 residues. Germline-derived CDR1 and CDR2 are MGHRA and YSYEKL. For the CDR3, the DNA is TGCGCCAGCAGCCCGGCCCGGGGGGTGACGGAGACCCAGTACTTC. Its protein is CASSPARGVTETQYF.

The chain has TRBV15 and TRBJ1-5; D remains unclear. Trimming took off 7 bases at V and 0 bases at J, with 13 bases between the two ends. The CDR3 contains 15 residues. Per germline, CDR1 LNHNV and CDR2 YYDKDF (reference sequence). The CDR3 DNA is TGTGCCACCACCGGGCAGTCGGATAGCAATCAGCCCCAGCATTTT. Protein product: CATTGQSDSNQPQHF. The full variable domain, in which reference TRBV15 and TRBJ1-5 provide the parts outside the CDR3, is DAMVIQNPRYQVTQFGKPVTLSCSQTLNHNVMYWYQQKSSQAPKLLFHYYDKDFNNEADTPDNFQSRRPNTSFCFLDIRSPGLGDTAMYLCATTGQSDSNQPQHFGDGTRLSIL.

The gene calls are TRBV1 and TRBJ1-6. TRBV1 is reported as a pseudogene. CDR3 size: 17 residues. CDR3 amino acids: CTSSPTSSFRRGSPLHF. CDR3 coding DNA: TGCACCAGCAGCCCCACAAGCTCCTTCCGGAGGGGTTCACCCCTCCACTTT.

CDR3 DNA: TGTGCCAGCAGCGCCCGGGGGGCCTGGAATGAAAAACTGTTTTTT. Encoded protein: CASSARGAWNEKLFF. The chain joins TRBV5-8 to TRBJ1-4, with D perhaps TRBD1 (6 bases). This CDR3 is 15 amino acids long. Germline V lookup: CDR1 SGHTS, CDR2 YDEGEE. V lost 4 bases and J 5 bases, leaving 15 bases between the germline ends.

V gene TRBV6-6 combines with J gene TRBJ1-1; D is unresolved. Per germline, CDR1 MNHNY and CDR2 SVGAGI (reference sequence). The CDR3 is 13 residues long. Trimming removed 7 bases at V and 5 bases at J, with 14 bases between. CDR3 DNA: TGTGCCAGCACCTTGGTAAGACCGACTGAAGCTTTCTTT. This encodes CASTLVRPTEAFF.

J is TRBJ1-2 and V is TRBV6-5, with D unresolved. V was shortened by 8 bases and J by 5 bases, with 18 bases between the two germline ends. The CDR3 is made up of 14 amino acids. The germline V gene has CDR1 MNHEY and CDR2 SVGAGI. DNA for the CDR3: TGTGCCAGCGCGTTTAGGACGTTAGTATATGGCTACACCTTC. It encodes CASAFRTLVYGYTF.

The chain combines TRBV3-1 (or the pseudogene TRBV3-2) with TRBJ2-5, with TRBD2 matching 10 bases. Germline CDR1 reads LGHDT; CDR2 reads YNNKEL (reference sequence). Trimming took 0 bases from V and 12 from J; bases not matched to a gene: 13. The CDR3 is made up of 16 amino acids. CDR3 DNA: TGTGCCAGCAGCCAAGAATCAGGTCTAGCGGGGGCCTTCGAGTACTTC. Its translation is CASSQESGLAGAFEYF.

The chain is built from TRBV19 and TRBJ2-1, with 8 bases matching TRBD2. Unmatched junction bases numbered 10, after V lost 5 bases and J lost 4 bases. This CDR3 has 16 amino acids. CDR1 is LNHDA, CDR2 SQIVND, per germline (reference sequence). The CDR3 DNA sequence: TGTGCCAGTAGTTCGACCTCTAGCGGGCCATACAATGAGCAGTTCTTC. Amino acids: CASSSTSSGPYNEQFF.

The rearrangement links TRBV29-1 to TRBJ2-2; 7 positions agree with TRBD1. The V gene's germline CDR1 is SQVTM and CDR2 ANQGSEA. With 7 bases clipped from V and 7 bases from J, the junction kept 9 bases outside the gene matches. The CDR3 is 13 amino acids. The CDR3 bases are TGCAGCGGTAGCAGGGGGTTGGGCGGGGAGCTGTTTTTT. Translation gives CSGSRGLGGELFF.

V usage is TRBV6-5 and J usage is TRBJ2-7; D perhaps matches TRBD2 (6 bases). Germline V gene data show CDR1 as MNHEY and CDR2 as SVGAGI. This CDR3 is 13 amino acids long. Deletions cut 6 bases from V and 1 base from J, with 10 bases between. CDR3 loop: CASSGTPSYEQYF. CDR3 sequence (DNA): TGTGCCAGCAGCGGGACTCCGTCCTACGAGCAGTACTTC.

The CDR3 sequence: CAISELGGQGTSPLHF. The CDR3 coding sequence is TGTGCCATCAGTGAGTTAGGAGGACAGGGGACTTCACCCCTCCACTTT. The chain couples TRBV10-3 to TRBJ1-6, with TRBD1 matching over 9 bases. The CDR3 sequence is 16 residues long. J was trimmed by 9 bases and V by 1 base; bases with no gene match: 7. From germline, CDR1 is ENHRY and CDR2 SYGVKD.

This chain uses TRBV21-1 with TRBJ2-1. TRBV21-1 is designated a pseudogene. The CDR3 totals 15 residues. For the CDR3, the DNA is TGTGCCAGCAGCAAAGTCGAGACCCTCTACAATGAGCAGTTCTTC. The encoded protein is CASSKVETLYNEQFF.

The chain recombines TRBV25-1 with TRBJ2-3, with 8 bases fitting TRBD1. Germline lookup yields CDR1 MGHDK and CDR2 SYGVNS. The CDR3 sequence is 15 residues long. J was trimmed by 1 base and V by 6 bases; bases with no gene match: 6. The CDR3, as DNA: TGTGCCAGCAGGCCGAAGGGACAGGGCACAGATACGCAGTATTTT. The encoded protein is CASRPKGQGTDTQYF.

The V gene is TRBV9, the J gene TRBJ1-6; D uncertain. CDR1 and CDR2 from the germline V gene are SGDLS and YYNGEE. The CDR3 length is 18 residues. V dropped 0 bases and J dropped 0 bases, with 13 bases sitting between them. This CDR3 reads CASSVGGTRNSYNSPLHF. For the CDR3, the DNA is TGTGCCAGCAGCGTAGGCGGAACGAGGAACTCCTATAATTCACCCCTCCACTTT. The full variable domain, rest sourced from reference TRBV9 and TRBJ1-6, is DSGVTQTPKHLITATGQRVTLRCSPRSGDLSVYWYQQSLDQGLQFLIQYYNGEERAKGNILERFSAQQFPDLHSELNLSSLELGDSALYFCASSVGGTRNSYNSPLHFGNGTRLTVT.

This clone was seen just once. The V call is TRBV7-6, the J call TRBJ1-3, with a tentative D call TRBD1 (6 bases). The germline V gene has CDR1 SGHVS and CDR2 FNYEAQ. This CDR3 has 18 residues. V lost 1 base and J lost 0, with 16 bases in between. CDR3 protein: CASSLGTAGFYSGNTIYF. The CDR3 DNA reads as TGTGCCAGCAGCTTAGGGACAGCGGGATTTTACTCTGGAAACACCATATATTTT.

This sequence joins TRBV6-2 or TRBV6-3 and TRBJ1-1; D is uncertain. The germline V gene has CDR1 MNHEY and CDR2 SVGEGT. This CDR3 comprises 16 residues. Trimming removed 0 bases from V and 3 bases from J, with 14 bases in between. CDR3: CASSYSRVEGYTEAFF. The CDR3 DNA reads TGTGCCAGCAGTTACTCGAGGGTTGAAGGGTACACTGAAGCTTTCTTT.

CDR3 residues: CAWSADRTYGYTF. In nucleotides, the CDR3 is TGTGCCTGGAGTGCGGACAGAACCTATGGCTACACCTTC. The chain carries TRBV30 and TRBJ1-2; maybe TRBD1 (6 bases). The CDR3 runs to 13 residues. Germline CDR1 GTSNPN, CDR2 SVGIG (reference sequence). The V end lost 1 base, the J end lost 4 bases, and 10 bases lay between the germline ends.

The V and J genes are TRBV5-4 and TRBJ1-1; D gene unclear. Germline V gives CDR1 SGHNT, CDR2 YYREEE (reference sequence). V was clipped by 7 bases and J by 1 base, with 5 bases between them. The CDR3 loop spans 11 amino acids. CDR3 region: CASGRNTEAFF. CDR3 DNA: TGTGCCAGCGGACGGAACACTGAAGCTTTCTTT.

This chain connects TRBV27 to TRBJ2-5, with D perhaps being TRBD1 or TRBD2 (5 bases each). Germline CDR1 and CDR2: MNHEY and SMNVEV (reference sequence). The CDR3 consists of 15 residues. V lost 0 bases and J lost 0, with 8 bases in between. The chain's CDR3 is CASSLSGEYQETQYF. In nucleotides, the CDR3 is TGTGCCAGCAGTTTATCGGGGGAGTACCAAGAGACCCAGTACTTC.

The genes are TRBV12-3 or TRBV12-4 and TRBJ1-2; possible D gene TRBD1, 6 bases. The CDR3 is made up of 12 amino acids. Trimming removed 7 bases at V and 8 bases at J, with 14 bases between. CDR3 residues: CASTRGPSGYTF. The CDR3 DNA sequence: TGTGCCAGCACCCGGGGGCCATCCGGCTACACCTTC.

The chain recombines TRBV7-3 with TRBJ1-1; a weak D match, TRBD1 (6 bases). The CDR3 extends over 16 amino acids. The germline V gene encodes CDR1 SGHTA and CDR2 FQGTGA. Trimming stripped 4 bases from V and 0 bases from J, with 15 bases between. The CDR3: CASSSQPAGVNTEAFF. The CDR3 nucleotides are TGTGCCAGCAGCTCCCAACCCGCAGGGGTGAACACTGAAGCTTTCTTT. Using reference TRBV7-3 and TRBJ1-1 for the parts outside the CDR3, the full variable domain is GAGVSQTPSNKVTEKGKYVELRCDPISGHTALYWYRQSLGQGPEFLIYFQGTGAADDSGLPNDRFFAVRPEGSVSTLKIQRTERGDSAVYLCASSSQPAGVNTEAFFGQGTRLTVV.

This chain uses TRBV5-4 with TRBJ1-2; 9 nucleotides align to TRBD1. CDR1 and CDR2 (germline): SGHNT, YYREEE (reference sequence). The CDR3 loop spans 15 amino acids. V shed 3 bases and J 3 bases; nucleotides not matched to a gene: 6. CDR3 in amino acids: CASSSWTGEDYGYTF. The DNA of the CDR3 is TGTGCCAGCAGCTCGTGGACAGGGGAGGACTATGGCTACACCTTC.

The CDR3 reads CASRGTANTEAFF. CDR3 DNA sequence: TGTGCCAGCAGGGGGACAGCTAACACTGAAGCTTTCTTT. The V gene is TRBV12-3 or TRBV12-4, the J gene TRBJ1-1; 7 nucleotides match TRBD1. The CDR3 loop spans 13 amino acids. The ends lost 6 bases at V and 2 bases at J; junction bases unmatched: 3.

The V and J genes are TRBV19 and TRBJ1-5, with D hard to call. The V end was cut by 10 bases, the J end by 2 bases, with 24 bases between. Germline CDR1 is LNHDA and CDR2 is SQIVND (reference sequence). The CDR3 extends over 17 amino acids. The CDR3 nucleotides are TGTGCCACCCTCCCCCCAGGAGTGTATCTGGGCAATCAGCCCCAGCATTTT. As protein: CATLPPGVYLGNQPQHF.

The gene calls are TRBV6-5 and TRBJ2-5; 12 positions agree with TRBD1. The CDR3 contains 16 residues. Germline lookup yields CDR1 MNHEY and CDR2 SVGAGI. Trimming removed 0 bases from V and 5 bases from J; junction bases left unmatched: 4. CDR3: CASSYSGQGAVETQYF. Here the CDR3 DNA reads TGTGCCAGCAGTTACTCGGGACAGGGGGCAGTGGAGACCCAGTACTTC.

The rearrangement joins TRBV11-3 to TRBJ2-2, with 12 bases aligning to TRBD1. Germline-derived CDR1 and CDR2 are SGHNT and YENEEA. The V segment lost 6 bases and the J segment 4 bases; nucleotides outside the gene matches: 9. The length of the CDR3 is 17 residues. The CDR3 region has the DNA TGTGCCAGCAGAACAAGCCGGGACAGGGGGCCCACCGGGGAGCTGTTTTTT. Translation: CASRTSRDRGPTGELFF.

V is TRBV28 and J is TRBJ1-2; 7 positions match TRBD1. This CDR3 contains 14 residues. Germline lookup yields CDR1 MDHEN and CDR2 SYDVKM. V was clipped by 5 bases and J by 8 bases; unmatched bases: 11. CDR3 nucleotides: TGTGCCAGCAGTAATCCCGACAGGGAGGGAGGCTACACCTTC. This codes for CASSNPDREGGYTF.

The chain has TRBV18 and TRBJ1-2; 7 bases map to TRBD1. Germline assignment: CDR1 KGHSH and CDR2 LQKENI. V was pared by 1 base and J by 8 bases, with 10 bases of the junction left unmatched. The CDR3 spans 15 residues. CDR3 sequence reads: CASSPLTGSHQGYTF. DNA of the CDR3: TGTGCCAGCTCACCACTGACAGGGTCTCATCAGGGCTACACCTTC.